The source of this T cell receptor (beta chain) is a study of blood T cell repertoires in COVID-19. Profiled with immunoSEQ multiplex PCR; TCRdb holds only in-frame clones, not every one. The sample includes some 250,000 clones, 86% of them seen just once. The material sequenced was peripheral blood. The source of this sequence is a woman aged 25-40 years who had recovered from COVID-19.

CDR3 protein: CASSFLGQLTNEKLFF. The CDR3 bases are TGTGCCAGCAGTTTCCTTGGGCAGCTAACGAATGAAAAACTGTTTTTT. The chain joins TRBV27 to TRBJ1-4; no firm D call. Trimming removed 3 bases at V and 5 bases at J, with 16 bases between. Germline-derived CDR1 and CDR2 are MNHEY and SMNVEV (reference sequence). This CDR3 has 16 residues. Based on the CDR3 plus reference TRBV27 and TRBJ1-4, the full variable domain is EAQVTQNPRYLITVTGKKLTVTCSQNMNHEYMSWYRQDPGLGLRQIYYSMNVEVTDKGDVPEGYKVSRKEKRNFPLILESPSPNQTSLYFCASSFLGQLTNEKLFFGSGTQLSVL.